Below, 28 T cell receptor beta chains from the same sample are listed, as sequenced in a study of CD8+CD57+ T cells in acquired aplastic anemia. Patients picked for sequencing had shown CD8+CD57+ cell expansion detected by flow cytometry. The template for TCR beta VDJ and CDR3 sequence profiling was genomic DNA. One entry per CDR3 protein results from TCRdb running MiXCR on the reads. The sample has more than 250,000 distinct CDR3 sequences, approximately 82% seen once; the top ten hold roughly two fifths. The sequenced sample consisted of sorted CD4+, CD8+, or CD8+CD57+ T cells (not recorded which) from PBMCs. Receptors originate from a human donor with aplastic anemia.

V usage is TRBV7-9 and J usage is TRBJ2-1, with a tentative D call TRBD2 (5 bases). V lost 1 base to trimming and J lost 15 bases, with 22 bases between them. The CDR3 length is 15 residues. Germline values: CDR1 SEHNR, CDR2 FQNEAQ (reference sequence). In DNA form, the CDR3 reads TGTGCCAGCAGCTTAGTACCCGGGGAGCTGTATTTTGGGTTCTTC. Translated: CASSLVPGELYFGFF. The complete variable domain, with remaining parts taken from reference TRBV7-9 and TRBJ2-1, reads DTGVSQNPRHKITKRGQNVTFRCDPISEHNRLYWYRQTLGQGPEFLTYFQNEAQLEKSRLLSDRFSAERPKGSFSTLEIQRTEQGDSAMYLCASSLVPGELYFGFFGPGTRLTVL.

This clonotype was detected only a few times. V usage is TRBV29-1 and J usage is TRBJ2-2; 10 positions match TRBD1. The CDR3 runs to 15 residues. Germline CDR1 and CDR2: SQVTM and ANQGSEA. J gave up 4 bases and V 6 bases, and 8 bases lay outside the gene matches. The CDR3 DNA reads as TGCAGCGTAAAGACAGGGGGCGGTGGCACCGGGGAGCTGTTTTTT. Translation gives CSVKTGGGGTGELFF.

The chain carries TRBV9 and TRBJ2-1; D is undetermined. The CDR3 is 17 amino acids. V was clipped by 4 bases and J by 8 bases, with 25 bases between them. CDR1 and CDR2 from the germline V gene are SGDLS and YYNGEE. The CDR3 reads CASSQGLAGSYTYEQFF. DNA of the CDR3: TGTGCCAGCAGCCAAGGCCTTGCAGGTAGCTACACCTATGAGCAGTTCTTC.

The chain links TRBV24-1 to TRBJ2-1; D uncertain. The CDR3 consists of 11 residues. Germline CDR1 and CDR2: KGHDR and SFDVKD. V was shortened by 0 bases and J by 7 bases, with 0 bases between the two germline ends. In nucleotides, the CDR3 is TGTGCCACCAGTGATTTGAATGAGCAGTTCTTC. This gives the protein CATSDLNEQFF.

This clonotype was detected only once. Because the CDR3's place on the DNA is in doubt, the DNA is left out and the CDR3 is given as listed by TCRdb. The chain uses TRBV7-8 and TRBJ2-3; the table's D gene call, TRBD2, was not cross checked with the DNA. Termini included, the CDR3 measures 14 amino acids. CDR1 and CDR2 (germline): SGHVS, FQNEAQ. The CDR3 is CASSPAGGEQFFGF.

Comments on this clonotype: A read error is possible here, since a much larger clone lies one base away. The chain joins TRBV7-9 to TRBJ1-2; possible D gene TRBD1, 6 bases. CDR3 length equals 16 residues. Germline-derived CDR1 and CDR2 are SEHNR and FQNEAQ (reference sequence). V lost 3 bases and J 11 bases, leaving 25 bases between the germline ends. The CDR3 spells CASSLQRSGGGDEYTF. In nucleotides, the CDR3 is TGTGCCAGCAGCTTGCAAAGAAGCGGGGGGGGCGATGAGTACACCTTC. The full variable domain, completed using reference TRBV7-9 and TRBJ1-2, is DTGVSQNPRHKITKRGQNVTFRCDPISEHNRLYWYRQTLGQGPEFLTYFQNEAQLEKSRLLSDRFSAERPKGSFSTLEIQRTEQGDSAMYLCASSLQRSGGGDEYTFGSGTRLTVV.

In the case of this clonotype: Mismatch with germline at one junction end may stem from a read error. The gene calls are TRBV19 and TRBJ1-1; D uncertain. Looked up from germline, CDR1 is LNHDA and CDR2 is SQIVND (reference sequence). This CDR3 comprises 15 residues. In DNA form, the CDR3 reads TGTGCCAGTAGTATAGCTAGCACAGCCTACAATGAGGAGTTCTTC. Protein product: CASSIASTAYNEEFF.

The V and J genes are TRBV5-6 and TRBJ2-7; 7 nucleotides match TRBD1. Germline V gives CDR1 SGHDT, CDR2 YYEEEE. V was clipped by 4 bases and J by 1 base; unmatched bases: 17. The length of the CDR3 is 18 residues. The CDR3: CASSLVDDGTALSYEQYV. The CDR3 nucleotides read TGTGCCAGCAGCCTCGTTGACGACGGGACAGCCCTTTCCTACGAGCAGTACGTC.

The sample holds many counts of this clonotype. The chain combines TRBV9 with TRBJ2-3, with 10 bases aligning to TRBD2. From germline, CDR1 is SGDLS and CDR2 YYNGEE. This CDR3 is built from 15 residues. Germline trimming cut 0 bases from V and 5 bases from J; bases unmatched to any gene: 3. CDR3 amino acids: CASSVGTSGIDTQYF. The CDR3 nucleotides are TGTGCCAGCAGCGTAGGGACTAGCGGAATAGATACGCAGTATTTT. The full variable domain, in which reference TRBV9 and TRBJ2-3 provide the parts outside the CDR3, is DSGVTQTPKHLITATGQRVTLRCSPRSGDLSVYWYQQSLDQGLQFLIQYYNGEERAKGNILERFSAQQFPDLHSELNLSSLELGDSALYFCASSVGTSGIDTQYFGPGTRLTVL.

Comments on this clonotype: A junction end diverges from the germline sequence, so it may reflect a read error. This chain uses TRBV2 with TRBJ1-3, with D uncertain. The CDR3 has 13 amino acids. CDR1 SNHLY and CDR2 FYNNEI come from the germline V gene. The CDR3 bases are TGCGCCAGCAGCGCCGGCACTGGTAGTTATGGCTATTTT. Translated: CASSAGTGSYGYF.

Of note for this clonotype: The junction and the germline gene differ at one end; a read error may be behind it. This chain links TRBV9 with TRBJ2-3; 7 bases fit TRBD2. Looked up from germline, CDR1 is SGDLS and CDR2 is YYNGEE. This CDR3 comprises 13 residues. CDR3 DNA sequence: TGTGCCAGCAGCGACGAGGTGGGGACTACTCAAGCTTTT. Encoded protein: CASSDEVGTTQAF. The full variable domain, rest sourced from reference TRBV9 and TRBJ2-3, is DSGVTQTPKHLITATGQRVTLRCSPRSGDLSVYWYQQSLDQGLQFLIQYYNGEERAKGNILERFSAQQFPDLHSELNLSSLELGDSALYFCASSDEVGTTQAFGPGTRLTVL.

A remark on this clonotype: Compared with germline, one end of the junction differs, possibly owing to a read error. The CDR3 here is CASGVDGTDTPDFVF. In DNA form, the CDR3 reads TGTGCCAGCGGGGTCGATGGCACAGATACGCCGGATTTTGTCTTT. The gene calls are TRBV2 and TRBJ1-1; D is uncertain. Germline CDR1 reads SNHLY; CDR2 reads FYNNEI. The CDR3 loop spans 15 amino acids.

For this clonotype: A junction end diverges from the germline sequence, so it may reflect a read error. The V call is TRBV11-1, the J call TRBJ2-5, with a possible D match to TRBD1 (5 bases). CDR1 and CDR2 (germline): SGHAT, FQDESV (reference sequence). The CDR3 length is 12 residues. CDR3 loop: CASNLAQGTQYF. In nucleotides, the CDR3 is TGCGCCAGCAACTTGGCCCAGGGGACCCAGTACTTC.

This clonotype has only a few counts. The gene calls are TRBV5-1 and TRBJ2-3; a weak D match, TRBD1 (6 bases). The germline gives CDR1 SGHRS, CDR2 YFSETQ. The CDR3 spans 12 residues. Trimming removed 4 bases from V and 9 bases from J, with 12 bases in between. This CDR3 is CASSGGESTQYF. CDR3 nucleotide sequence: TGCGCCAGCAGCGGGGGCGAATCAACGCAGTATTTT.

This clonotype appeared a few times. This chain joins TRBV24-1 and TRBJ1-2; 7 bases align to TRBD1. This CDR3 spans 19 amino acids. The V segment lost 4 bases and the J segment 3 bases; nucleotides outside the gene matches: 19. CDR1 is KGHDR, CDR2 SFDVKD, per germline. The chain's CDR3 is CATSDKKTGVGLGDYGYTF. The CDR3 DNA is TGTGCCACCAGTGACAAGAAAACAGGGGTCGGGCTGGGGGACTATGGCTACACCTTC.

This chain uses TRBV7-3 with TRBJ2-7, with D tentatively TRBD1 or TRBD2 (5 bases each). CDR1 SGHTA and CDR2 FQGTGA come from the germline V gene. The CDR3 sequence is 12 residues long. CDR3 region: CAGSLDGAEQYV. The CDR3 bases are TGTGCCGGCAGCTTAGACGGGGCCGAGCAGTACGTC.

As concerns this clonotype: The CDR3 does not end in the conserved phenylalanine or tryptophan, so this is likely a read error. The DNA is left out, because the CDR3 cannot be placed on it with certainty; the CDR3 is given as TCRdb lists it. The chain is built from TRBV7-9 and TRBJ1-2; the D call of TRBD1 is as the table states it, not checked on the DNA. The V gene's germline CDR1 is SEHNR and CDR2 FQNEAQ (reference sequence). The CDR3 is 13 residues long, ends included. The CDR3 sequence is CASSLEADRGNDV.

As concerns this clonotype: No DNA is shown, since the ends of the CDR3 on it are uncertain; the CDR3 is the one TCRdb lists. The J gene is TRBJ2-5, the V gene TRBV9; TRBD1 was called by the table and not checked on the DNA. A total of 14 residues make up the CDR3, ends included. Germline V lookup: CDR1 SGDLS, CDR2 YYNGEE. The CDR3 is CASGGAGKIQYFGF.

V and J are TRBV7-2 and TRBJ2-6, with TRBD2 as a possible D gene (5 bases). The CDR3 loop spans 16 amino acids. V was shortened by 3 bases and J by 4 bases, with 13 bases between the two germline ends. Germline CDR1 is SGHTA and CDR2 is FQGNSA. This chain's CDR3 is CASSFAGGEGANVLTF. Here the CDR3 DNA reads TGTGCCAGCAGCTTCGCGGGTGGCGAGGGGGCCAACGTCCTGACTTTC. Variable domain in full (rest from reference TRBV7-2 and TRBJ2-6): GAGVSQSPSNKVTEKGKDVELRCDPISGHTALYWYRQSLGQGLEFLIYFQGNSAPDKSGLPSDRFSAERTGGSVSTLTIQRTQQEDSAVYLCASSFAGGEGANVLTFGAGSRLTVL.

The V call is TRBV4-2, the J call TRBJ2-3; 14 bases fit TRBD2. CDR1 LGHNA and CDR2 YNFKEQ come from the germline V gene. J was trimmed by 3 bases and V by 4 bases; bases with no gene match: 6. The CDR3 extends over 17 amino acids. CDR3 sequence reads: CASSPRLAGGGTDTQYF. The CDR3 DNA follows: TGTGCCAGCAGCCCTCGACTAGCGGGAGGGGGGACAGATACGCAGTATTTT.

This clonotype was recorded once. The chain has TRBV7-8 and TRBJ2-3; D perhaps matches TRBD1 (6 bases). The germline V gene has CDR1 SGHVS and CDR2 FQNEAQ. There are 13 residues in the CDR3. Between the trimmed V and J ends, which lost 8 bases and 5 bases, there was a span of 14 bases. CDR3 sequence: CASVEGGRDTQYF. The CDR3 DNA reads as TGTGCCAGCGTGGAAGGGGGAAGAGATACGCAGTATTTT.

The table lists this clonotype with a count of one. This rearrangement joins TRBV11-3 to TRBJ2-1; D is uncertain. Germline CDR1 reads SGHNT; CDR2 reads YENEEA. Deletions cut 5 bases from V and 2 bases from J, with 13 bases between. This CDR3 is 15 amino acids long. The CDR3 DNA follows: TGTGCCAGCAGCGTAAGATCGGAAGCCTACAATGAGCAGTTCTTC. It is translated as CASSVRSEAYNEQFF.

The chain employs TRBV5-4 and TRBJ2-7, with 8 bases fitting TRBD1. The CDR3 length is 15 residues. Germline V lookup: CDR1 SGHNT, CDR2 YYREEE (reference sequence). V dropped 2 bases and J dropped 6; count of bases not matched to a gene: 10. The CDR3 region has the DNA TGTGCCAGCAGCTTTACTCGCCAGGGGGCCCCCGAGCAGTACGTC. This translates into CASSFTRQGAPEQYV.

This clonotype has a single count. At one boundary the junction diverges from the germline segment, which might be a read error. The chain uses TRBV7-8 and TRBJ2-5, with D perhaps TRBD1 (5 bases). The CDR3 extends over 13 amino acids. The V gene's germline CDR1 is SGHVS and CDR2 FQNEAQ. The CDR3 here is CASSLPGQDDTHF. The DNA for the CDR3 is TGTGCCAGCAGCTTACCAGGGCAAGACGACACGCACTTT. The full variable domain, with the rest looked up from reference TRBV7-8 and TRBJ2-5, is GAGVSQSPRYKVAKRGQDVALRCDPISGHVSLFWYQQALGQGPEFLTYFQNEAQLDKSGLPSDRFFAERPEGSVSTLKIQRTQQEDSAVYLCASSLPGQDDTHFGPGTRLLVL.

V gene TRBV7-9 combines with J gene TRBJ2-5; tentative D call: TRBD2 (6 bases). Germline-derived CDR1 and CDR2 are SEHNR and FQNEAQ (reference sequence). V was pared by 10 bases and J by 9 bases, with 24 bases between. This CDR3 has 14 residues. DNA for the CDR3: TGTGCCAACGAGGTAGCGGCGTACCACGGGGCCCAGTACTTC. Its translation is CANEVAAYHGAQYF.

A remark on this clonotype: The junction and the germline gene differ at one end; a read error may be behind it. The CDR3 DNA reads TGTGCCACCAGCGGAGGGACCGCCCGAAAGAACCCCCACTTC. As protein: CATSGGTARKNPHF. This chain uses TRBV9 with TRBJ2-5, with D maybe TRBD2 (6 bases). CDR1 is SGDLS and CDR2 is YYNGEE in the germline V gene. The CDR3 extends over 14 amino acids.

This clonotype was detected once. One junction end disagrees with the germline gene, perhaps due to a read error. The gene calls are TRBV9 and TRBJ1-6; D possibly corresponds to TRBD1 (5 bases). This CDR3 is built from 14 residues. In germline, CDR1 is SGDLS, CDR2 YYNGEE. Here the CDR3 reads CASSAGRAKSPLHF. CDR3 DNA: TGTGCCAGCAGCGCAGGCAGGGCCAAGTCCCCCCTACACTTT.

As concerns this clonotype: The germline gene is not matched at one end of the junction; a read error may be the cause. The chain combines TRBV7-9 with TRBJ2-1, with D perhaps matching TRBD2 (6 bases). CDR1 is SEHNR and CDR2 is FQNEAQ in the germline V gene (reference sequence). The CDR3 loop spans 14 amino acids. In nucleotides, the CDR3 is TGTGCCAGCAGCGTGGAGGGCAAAGGCAGTTCGGCCAAATTC. Its protein product is CASSVEGKGSSAKF.